These T cell receptor beta chains were read from a single sample in a study of OX40 agonist ivuxolimab in advanced cancers. Profiling relied on immunoSEQ multiplex PCR, and the TCRdb table lists in-frame clones only, not all of them. The top ten hold roughly 2.5% of the sample, which has some 55,000 clones, approximately 79% seen once. Source: CD4+ or CD8+ T cells sorted from blood, taken in a trial of the OX40 agonist ivuxolimab. The receptors were sampled from an adult with an advanced solid tumor such as melanoma, head and neck, liver or kidney cancer. Both conserved end residues are part of each CDR3. Fields, in order: J gene, V gene, clone size, CDR3 length, D gene, CDR3 DNA, CDR3 protein. D genes are given only for firm matches. Expanded clones are given a class, and other clones once, few, many or no size at all.

TRBJ2-1 | TRBV7-3 | . | 14 | TRBD2 | TGTGCCTCCTCCCTAGCGGTCTCCTACAATGAGCAGTTCTTC | CASSLAVSYNEQFF
TRBJ2-5 | TRBV5-1 | . | 12 | . | TGCGCCAGCAGCTTCCCTCGCGAGACCCAGTACTTC | CASSFPRETQYF
TRBJ1-6 | TRBV6-6 | . | 15 | . | TGTGCCAGCAGTTATACGAGCTCCTATAATTCACCCCTCCACTTT | CASSYTSSYNSPLHF
TRBJ2-7 | TRBV18 | once | 15 | TRBD2 | TGTGCCAGCTCACCGGGGACTAGCGGGACCTACGAGCAGTACTTC | CASSPGTSGTYEQYF
TRBJ2-1 | TRBV5-1 | . | 15 | TRBD2 | TGCGCCAGCAGCCGCCGCGGGGGGGCCTTGAATGAGCAGTTCTTC | CASSRRGGALNEQFF
TRBJ2-1 | TRBV6-5 | . | 14 | TRBD1 | TGTGCCAGCAACATAGGACAGGGACAGAATGAGCAGTTCTTC | CASNIGQGQNEQFF
TRBJ2-6 | TRBV2 | . | 15 | . | TGTGCCAGCGAAGAACGAGGGCCTGGGGCCAACGTCCTGACTTTC | CASEERGPGANVLTF
TRBJ1-5 | TRBV5-8 | few | 13 | . | TGTGCCAGCAGCTCCCGACCCAATCAGCCCCAGCATTTT | CASSSRPNQPQHF
TRBJ2-5 | TRBV21-1 | . | 13 | . | TGTGCCAGCATCGGGACAATCCAAGAGACCCAGTACTTC | CASIGTIQETQYF
TRBJ1-2 | TRBV5-1 | once | 14 | . | TGCGCCAGCAGCTTGGGGCTACTCGACTATGGCTACACCTTC | CASSLGLLDYGYTF
TRBJ2-1 | TRBV13 | . | 15 | TRBD2 | TGTGCCAGCAGCGTGGCACTAGCGGGATACAATGAGCAGTTCTTC | CASSVALAGYNEQFF
TRBJ2-5 | TRBV11-2 | . | 13 | . | TGTGCCAGCAGTCACCTTTCCGGGGGCCCCCAGTACTTC | CASSHLSGGPQYF
TRBJ1-3 | TRBV7-8 | . | 16 | . | TGTGCCAGCAGCTTAAAAATGGCAGTCTCTGGAAACACCATATATTTT | CASSLKMAVSGNTIYF
TRBJ2-7 | TRBV19 | . | 15 | . | TGTGCCAGTAGTATCGGATCCCCCCGTACCTACGAGCAGTACTTC | CASSIGSPRTYEQYF
TRBJ2-1 | TRBV19 | . | 15 | TRBD1 | TGTGCCAGTAGTATCTCGGGACAGGGTAGCAATGAGCAGTTCTTC | CASSISGQGSNEQFF
TRBJ2-7 | TRBV19 | . | 11 | . | TGTGCCAGTAGTTTCGAATCCGAGCAGTACTTC | CASSFESEQYF
TRBJ1-1 | TRBV19 | . | 12 | . | TGTGCCAGTAGTCCCCCACACACTGAAGCTTTCTTT | CASSPPHTEAFF